The rows below give T cell receptor beta chains drawn from one sample of a study of shared clonotypes between healthy human individuals. The protocol was immunoSEQ multiplex PCR, while the TCRdb copy is restricted to in-frame clones and leaves out a portion. This sample yields roughly 2,000,000 clones, of which just over 90% are seen a single time; about 1.7% belongs to the top ten. Sequencing was done on a sample of naive CD8+ T cells from PBMCs. The source of these receptors is a man aged 18 to 29 in good health. Some clones in this sample may be carry-over from other donors' samples. The conserved cysteine and the conserved F or W are not part of the CDR3 here. D genes are given only for firm matches.

>TRBJ2-7|TRBV28|TRBD1
ASSPTGSPYEQY
>TRBJ1-1|TRBV28|-
ASSLIAGGNTEAF
>TRBJ1-1|TRBV6-5|-
ASSSSRWGRTEAF
>TRBJ2-1|TRBV15|-
ATSAGRGAYNEQF
>TRBJ2-6|TRBV7-3|-
ASSLKSGANVLT
>TRBJ1-3|TRBV13|-
ASSLTPTGNTIY
>TRBJ2-1|TRBV10-1|TRBD2
ASSESRVAASGRNEQF
>TRBJ2-4|TRBV11-2|TRBD1
ASTRRAGGELAKNIQY
>TRBJ2-3|TRBV7-9|-
ASSSVGSPADTQY
>TRBJ2-1|TRBV7-9|TRBD2
ASSSGTSGRAKWLEQF
>TRBJ1-2|TRBV6-6|TRBD1
ASRGTDAFHYGYT
>TRBJ2-3|TRBV7-9|-
ASSLVSKADTQY